This T cell receptor (beta chain) derives from a study of blood T cell repertoires in COVID-19. Study summary: The origin of the acute and convalescent COVID-19 samples was the United States, Italy and Spain. Nucleic acid was either cDNA or gDNA, and it came from T cells, B-cell-depleted T cells, or PBMCs.

As originally analysed: Nucleated cell counts were estimated from reference gene primer amplification. This table comes from immunoSEQ multiplex PCR, and its TCRdb copy is limited to in-frame clones, with some not included. The V and J calls and clone size come from that table; D and trimming were worked out from the DNA. Of 30,000 to 40,000 clones listed, 90% are singletons. V was trimmed by 1 base and J by 6 bases, leaving 16 bases between them. The V gene's germline CDR1 is SGHRS and CDR2 YFSETQ. There are 15 residues in the CDR3. The sequenced sample was peripheral blood. V and J are TRBV5-1 and TRBJ1-1; D unclear. This TCR was sampled from a man aged 55 to 70 with active or convalescent COVID-19. CDR3 DNA sequence: TGCGCCAGCAGCTTGTCACGGGCGGGCGGGTCTGAAGCTTTCTTT. This encodes CASSLSRAGGSEAFF.